Each of the 26 T cell receptor beta chains below was sequenced from the same sample in a study of T-cell reconstitution after alpha-beta-depleted transplantation in children. Molecular barcoding with unique molecular identifiers was used for the TCRbeta library. TCRdb passed the PCR reads through MiXCR, listing each CDR3 protein once. Of fewer than 120,000 distinct CDR3 sequences listed, 10% are singletons. The input for sequencing was PBMCs from the stem cell graft donor, taken from the stem cell graft. These TCRs come from a human donor who donated a stem cell graft to a child with acute lymphoblastic leukemia.

This clonotype showed up many times. The rearrangement uses TRBV27 and TRBJ2-3, with D possibly TRBD1 on 8 matching bases. The V gene's germline CDR1 is MNHEY and CDR2 SMNVEV (reference sequence). This CDR3 region has 16 residues. Trimming pared 3 bases from V and 2 bases from J, leaving 15 bases between. CDR3 sequence reads: CASSFGGTGFTDTQYF. As DNA, the CDR3 is TGTGCCAGCAGTTTCGGGGGGACAGGATTCACAGATACGCAGTATTTT.

This clonotype was observed at least ten times. The chain recombines TRBV28 with TRBJ2-5; 9 positions agree with TRBD1. With V trimmed by 3 bases and J by 3 bases, 8 bases remained unmatched. The CDR3 spans 16 residues. Germline V gene data show CDR1 as MDHEN and CDR2 as SYDVKM. The DNA for the CDR3 is TGTGCCAGCAGTTTTTCGGGACAGGGCACTGAAGAGACCCAGTACTTC. The encoded protein is CASSFSGQGTEETQYF.

Ten or more counts support this clonotype. The J gene is TRBJ2-5, the V gene TRBV11-1; 9 bases fit TRBD1. Germline loops: CDR1 SGHAT, CDR2 FQDESV (reference sequence). J gave up 3 bases and V 5 bases, and 4 bases lay outside the gene matches. The CDR3 runs 14 residues. This chain's CDR3 is CASSPRTGEETQYF. CDR3 DNA: TGTGCCAGCAGCCCCAGGACAGGGGAAGAGACCCAGTACTTC.

In its sample, this clonotype was seen a few times. The chain has TRBV6-5 and TRBJ1-2; no clear D gene. Germline loops: CDR1 MNHEY, CDR2 SVGAGI. The CDR3 contains 14 residues. V lost 2 bases, J lost 4 bases, and 11 bases lay in between. CDR3 protein: CASSYVGNGYGYTF. The DNA of the CDR3 is TGTGCCAGCAGTTACGTGGGAAACGGCTATGGCTACACCTTC.

The rearrangement joins TRBV5-1 to TRBJ1-1; 7 positions match TRBD1. Germline-derived CDR1 and CDR2 are SGHRS and YFSETQ. Trimming took 4 bases from V and 0 from J; bases not matched to a gene: 9. The CDR3 sequence is 16 residues long. Here the CDR3 DNA reads TGCGCCAGCAGCCTGCGGGACAGACTAATGAACACTGAAGCTTTCTTT. This codes for CASSLRDRLMNTEAFF.

This clonotype has at least ten counts. The chain has TRBV20-1 and TRBJ2-7, with 8 positions matching TRBD2. Trimming cost V 3 bases and J 6 bases; bases outside gene matches: 4. Germline V lookup: CDR1 DFQATT, CDR2 SNEGSKA (reference sequence). This CDR3 is 12 amino acids long. DNA for the CDR3: TGCAGTGCTAGGAAACGGGGGGGCGAGCAGTACTTC. This codes for CSARKRGGEQYF.

This clonotype was seen many times. The V gene is TRBV20-1, the J gene TRBJ2-3; 10 bases agree with TRBD1. The CDR3 spans 15 residues. V was clipped by 1 base and J by 4 bases; unmatched bases: 5. Germline assignment: CDR1 DFQATT and CDR2 SNEGSKA (reference sequence). The CDR3: CSARVDRGDADTQYF. In nucleotides, the CDR3 is TGCAGTGCTAGAGTGGACAGGGGGGATGCAGATACGCAGTATTTT.

This clonotype was seen at least ten times. V gene TRBV7-8 combines with J gene TRBJ2-2; 9 nucleotides agree with TRBD1. The CDR3 has 19 residues. Germline trimming cut 0 bases from V and 4 bases from J; bases unmatched to any gene: 12. From germline, CDR1 is SGHVS and CDR2 FQNEAQ. The CDR3 DNA is TGTGCCAGCAGCTTAGCCACTCCAAACAGGGGGCGCTTCACCGGGGAGCTGTTTTTT. Encoded protein: CASSLATPNRGRFTGELFF.

This clonotype was found many times. The chain combines TRBV5-6 with TRBJ2-1, with a tentative D call TRBD1 (6 bases). The CDR3 contains 14 residues. With 0 bases removed from V and 4 bases from J, the gap between germline ends came to 8 bases. The germline V gene encodes CDR1 SGHDT and CDR2 YYEEEE. The CDR3 bases are TGTGCCAGCAGCTTGGACAGGGCTTACAATGAGCAGTTCTTC. Amino acid sequence: CASSLDRAYNEQFF.

This clonotype has ten or more counts. The rearrangement links TRBV12-3 or TRBV12-4 to TRBJ1-6; 8 bases align to TRBD1. J lost 8 bases, V lost 6 bases, and 9 bases had no gene match. The CDR3 has 15 residues. CDR3 residues: CASSQWTGTDSPLHF. DNA for the CDR3: TGTGCCAGCAGCCAATGGACAGGGACGGATTCACCCCTCCACTTT.

This clonotype appeared many times. The J gene is TRBJ1-1, the V gene TRBV5-1, with a weak D call TRBD1 (6 bases). Germline CDR1 is SGHRS and CDR2 is YFSETQ. This CDR3 is 13 amino acids long. The V end was cut by 4 bases, the J end by 8 bases, with 15 bases between. The CDR3 region is CASSQDSTLEAFF. The CDR3 DNA is TGCGCCAGCAGCCAGGACAGTACTTTAGAAGCTTTCTTT.

The table lists this clonotype with a few counts. This may be a read error: a much more frequent sequence differs by one nucleotide. J is TRBJ2-6 and V is TRBV20-1; possibly TRBD1 for D (6 bases). This CDR3 has 16 residues. Germline V lookup: CDR1 DFQATT, CDR2 SNEGSKA (reference sequence). In nucleotides, the CDR3 is TGCAGTGCGAGGACAGTCCAAAGCTCTGGGGCCAACGGCCTGACTTTC. Protein: CSARTVQSSGANGLTF.

This clonotype showed up many times. The V and J genes are TRBV7-2 and TRBJ2-1; D possibly uses TRBD1 or TRBD2 (6 bases each). V was shortened by 8 bases and J by 8 bases, with 22 bases between the two germline ends. The CDR3 runs to 15 residues. The germline V gene encodes CDR1 SGHTA and CDR2 FQGNSA. The CDR3 sequence is CASGRSGAVSDEQFF. The CDR3, as DNA: TGTGCCAGCGGAAGGTCGGGGGCGGTTTCGGATGAGCAGTTCTTC.

This clonotype was recorded at least ten times. CDR3 DNA: TGTGCCAGCAGCTTTTTGGGGACGGCCCAGCATTTT. This sequence encodes CASSFLGTAQHF. This rearrangement joins TRBV5-6 to TRBJ1-5; perhaps TRBD1 as D (5 bases). The ends were cut back, 2 bases at V and 11 bases at J, with 11 bases in the middle. CDR3 length: 12 amino acids. The germline V gene encodes CDR1 SGHDT and CDR2 YYEEEE.

The table lists this clonotype with many counts. The rearrangement links TRBV4-2 to TRBJ2-2; D is unclear. Germline-derived CDR1 and CDR2 are LGHNA and YNFKEQ. The ends were cut back, 0 bases at V and 3 bases at J, with 14 bases in the middle. CDR3 size: 17 residues. The CDR3 DNA reads TGTGCCAGCAGCCAAGAGTATTTGGGCAGCTACACCGGGGAGCTGTTTTTT. It encodes CASSQEYLGSYTGELFF.

This clonotype has a count of ten or more. The V gene is TRBV7-8, the J gene TRBJ2-1; 11 bases are a match to TRBD2. J gave up 8 bases and V 2 bases, and 5 bases lay outside the gene matches. CDR3 size: 15 residues. Germline V CDR1 and CDR2: SGHVS, FQNEAQ. In nucleotides, the CDR3 is TGTGCCAGCAGCTTAATTAGCGGGGGGGCCCATGAGCAGTTCTTC. It yields the protein CASSLISGGAHEQFF.

There are many counts of this clonotype. The gene calls are TRBV10-3 and TRBJ2-7; D is uncertain. V was pared by 0 bases and J by 6 bases, with 3 bases between. The CDR3 has 11 amino acids. Germline V gene lookup returns CDR1 ENHRY and CDR2 SYGVKD. The chain's CDR3 is CAISESGEQYF. In DNA form, the CDR3 reads TGTGCCATCAGTGAGTCGGGCGAGCAGTACTTC.

This clonotype has at least ten counts. This chain uses TRBV5-1 with TRBJ2-2; 11 bases line up with TRBD2. The V gene's germline CDR1 is SGHRS and CDR2 YFSETQ. After removal of 4 bases from V and 6 bases from J, the junction contained 14 bases not matched to a gene. The CDR3 sequence is 18 residues long. The CDR3: CASSAKTSGDPMAGELFF. The CDR3 coding sequence is TGCGCCAGCAGCGCCAAGACTAGCGGGGACCCAATGGCCGGGGAGCTGTTTTTT.

This clonotype appeared many times. The CDR3 DNA is TGTGCCAGCAGGCCCGGGACAGGGGTTTCCTTACACAATCAGCCCCAGCATTTT. Protein: CASRPGTGVSLHNQPQHF. The rearrangement joins TRBV6-5 to TRBJ1-5; 10 bases align to TRBD1. Germline V lookup: CDR1 MNHEY, CDR2 SVGAGI. This CDR3 region has 18 residues. Unmatched junction bases numbered 14, after V lost 6 bases and J lost 3 bases.

This clonotype was seen many times. V usage is TRBV5-1 and J usage is TRBJ1-1, with D perhaps TRBD1 (5 bases). This CDR3 region has 12 residues. V was trimmed by 0 bases and J by 11 bases, leaving 11 bases between them. Germline V gene data show CDR1 as SGHRS and CDR2 as YFSETQ. The CDR3 spells CASSLERGDAFF. DNA of the CDR3: TGCGCCAGCAGCTTGGAAAGGGGAGACGCTTTCTTT.

This rearrangement joins TRBV7-9 to TRBJ1-1, with a possible D match to TRBD1 (6 bases). Trimming stripped 1 base from V and 5 bases from J, with 14 bases between. The CDR3 spans 15 residues. The germline V gene has CDR1 SEHNR and CDR2 FQNEAQ (reference sequence). CDR3 protein: CASSLGGASRTEAFF. Here the CDR3 DNA reads TGTGCCAGCAGCTTAGGGGGGGCCTCTAGAACTGAAGCTTTCTTT.

In its sample, this clonotype was seen many times. The rearrangement links TRBV6-5 to TRBJ2-3; 14 bases are shared with TRBD2. V lost 0 bases and J lost 4; bases outside the gene matches: 6. CDR1 is MNHEY and CDR2 is SVGAGI in the germline V gene. This CDR3 contains 18 residues. The CDR3 nucleotides read TGTGCCAGCAGTTACTCGCGGACTAGCGGGGGGTCGGCAGATACGCAGTATTTT. This gives the protein CASSYSRTSGGSADTQYF.

In this sample, this clonotype turned up many times. The gene calls are TRBV7-2 and TRBJ2-3, with 7 bases matching TRBD1. Germline CDR1 SGHTA, CDR2 FQGNSA. The V segment lost 5 bases and the J segment 3 bases; nucleotides outside the gene matches: 8. The CDR3 totals 15 residues. In DNA form, the CDR3 reads TGTGCCAGCAGCCCTCAGGGGGTAGGGACAGATACGCAGTATTTT. Translation: CASSPQGVGTDTQYF.

This clonotype has at least ten counts. The V call is TRBV6-5, the J call TRBJ2-3; D is perhaps TRBD1 (6 bases). The germline gives CDR1 MNHEY, CDR2 SVGAGI. There are 14 residues in the CDR3. The ends were cut back, 3 bases at V and 4 bases at J, with 11 bases in the middle. This chain's CDR3 is CASSYGGRPDTQYF. CDR3 DNA: TGTGCCAGCAGTTATGGGGGCAGACCAGATACGCAGTATTTT.

This clonotype was detected ten times or more. CDR3 in DNA: TGCAGTGCTAGGGTCCGGGGACAGACCTACGAGCAGTACTTC. Translating gives CSARVRGQTYEQYF. The rearrangement uses TRBV20-1 and TRBJ2-7, with 7 bases fitting TRBD1. Per germline, CDR1 DFQATT and CDR2 SNEGSKA (reference sequence). The length of the CDR3 is 14 residues. V gave up 3 bases and J gave up 2 bases; unmatched junction bases: 7.

This clonotype was seen ten or more times. V usage is TRBV6-5 and J usage is TRBJ1-2; the D is unclear. The V gene lost 2 bases and the J gene lost 3 bases, with 10 bases spanning the gap. This CDR3 has 14 amino acids. Germline assignment: CDR1 MNHEY and CDR2 SVGAGI. The CDR3 bases are TGTGCCAGCAGTTACCGCACATCCTACTATGGCTACACCTTC. Translation gives CASSYRTSYYGYTF.